The subject of this entry is one T cell receptor beta chain. Trimming took 8 bases from V and 4 from J; bases not matched to a gene: 11. The CDR3 extends over 15 amino acids. Germline CDR1 reads SEHNR; CDR2 reads FQNEAQ (reference sequence). These data belong to a study of blood T cell repertoires in COVID-19. Study summary: Collection of acute and convalescent COVID-19 samples took place in the United States, Italy and Spain. PBMCs, B-cell-depleted T cells, or T cells provided the cDNA or gDNA that made up the material.

Original processing methods: Estimation of nucleated cell counts was performed using reference gene primer amplification. Repertoires were generated with immunoSEQ multiplex PCR, while TCRdb's copy carries only in-frame clones and drops some. V and J calls and clone size are those listed in that table; D and trimming were worked out from the DNA. Among about 220,000 clones listed, about 85% were seen once. The chain joins TRBV7-9 to TRBJ2-3; 8 positions agree with TRBD2. This clonotype was sampled from a man aged 45-60 years who had recovered from COVID-19. The sample consisted of peripheral blood. The CDR3 here is CASLATSGSADTQYF. CDR3 sequence (DNA): TGTGCCAGCCTCGCTACTAGCGGCTCGGCAGATACGCAGTATTTT. Full variable domain (rest looked up from reference TRBV7-9 and TRBJ2-3): DTGVSQNPRHKITKRGQNVTFRCDPISEHNRLYWYRQTLGQGPEFLTYFQNEAQLEKSRLLSDRFSAERPKGSFSTLEIQRTEQGDSAMYLCASLATSGSADTQYFGPGTRLTVL.